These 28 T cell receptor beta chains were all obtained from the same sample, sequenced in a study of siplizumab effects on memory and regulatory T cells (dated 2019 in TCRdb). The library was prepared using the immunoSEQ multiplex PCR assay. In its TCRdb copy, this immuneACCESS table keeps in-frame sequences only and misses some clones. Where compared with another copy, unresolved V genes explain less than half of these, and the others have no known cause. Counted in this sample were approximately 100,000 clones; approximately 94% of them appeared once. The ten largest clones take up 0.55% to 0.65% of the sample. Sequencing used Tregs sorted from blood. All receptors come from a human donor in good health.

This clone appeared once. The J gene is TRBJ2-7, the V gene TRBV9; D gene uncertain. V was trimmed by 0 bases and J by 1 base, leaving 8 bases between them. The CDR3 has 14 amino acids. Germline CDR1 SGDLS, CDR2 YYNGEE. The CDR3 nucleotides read TGTGCCAGCAGCGTAGGGGCGGATTCCTACGAGCAGTACTTC. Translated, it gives CASSVGADSYEQYF.

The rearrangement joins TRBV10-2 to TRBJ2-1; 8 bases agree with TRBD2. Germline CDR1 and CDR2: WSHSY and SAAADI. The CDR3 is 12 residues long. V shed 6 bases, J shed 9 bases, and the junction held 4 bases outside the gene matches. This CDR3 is CASSGRGGEQFF. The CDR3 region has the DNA TGCGCCAGCAGCGGGAGGGGAGGTGAGCAGTTCTTC.

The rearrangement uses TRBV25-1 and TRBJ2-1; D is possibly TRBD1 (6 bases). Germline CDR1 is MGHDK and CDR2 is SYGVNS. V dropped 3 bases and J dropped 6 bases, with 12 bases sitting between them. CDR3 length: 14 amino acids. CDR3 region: CASSDPAGVNEQFF. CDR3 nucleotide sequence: TGTGCCAGCAGTGACCCAGCAGGGGTCAATGAGCAGTTCTTC.

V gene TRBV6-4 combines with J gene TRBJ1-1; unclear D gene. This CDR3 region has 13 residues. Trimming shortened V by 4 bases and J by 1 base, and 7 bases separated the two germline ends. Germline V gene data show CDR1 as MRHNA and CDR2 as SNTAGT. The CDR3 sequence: CASSVEGNTEAFF. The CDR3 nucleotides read TGTGCCAGCAGTGTAGAGGGGAACACTGAAGCTTTCTTT.

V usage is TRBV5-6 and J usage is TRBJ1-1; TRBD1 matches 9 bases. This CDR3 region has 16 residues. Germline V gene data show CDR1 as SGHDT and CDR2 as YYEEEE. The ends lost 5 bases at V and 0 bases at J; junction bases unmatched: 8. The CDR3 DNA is TGTGCCAGCAGACAGGGGGCAAGTTTACTGAACACTGAAGCTTTCTTT. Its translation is CASRQGASLLNTEAFF.

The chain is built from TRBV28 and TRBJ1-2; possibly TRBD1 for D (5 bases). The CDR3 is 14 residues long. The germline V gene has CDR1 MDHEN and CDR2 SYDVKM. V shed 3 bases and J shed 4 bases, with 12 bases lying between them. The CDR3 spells CASSLGGLSYGYTF. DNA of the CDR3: TGTGCCAGCAGTTTGGGGGGTTTGAGCTATGGCTACACCTTC.

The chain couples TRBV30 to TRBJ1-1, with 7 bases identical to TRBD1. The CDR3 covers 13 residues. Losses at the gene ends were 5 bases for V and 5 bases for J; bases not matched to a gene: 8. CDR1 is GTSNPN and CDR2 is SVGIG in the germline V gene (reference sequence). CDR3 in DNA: TGTGCCTGGGGGTGGGACAGTCTGACTGAAGCTTTCTTT. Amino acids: CAWGWDSLTEAFF.

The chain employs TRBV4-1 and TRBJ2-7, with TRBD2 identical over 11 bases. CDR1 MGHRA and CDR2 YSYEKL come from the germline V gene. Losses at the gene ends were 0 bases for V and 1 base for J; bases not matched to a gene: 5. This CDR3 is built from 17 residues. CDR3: CASSQDSPSGRSYEQYF. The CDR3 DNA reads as TGCGCCAGCAGCCAAGATTCCCCTAGCGGGAGGTCCTACGAGCAGTACTTC.

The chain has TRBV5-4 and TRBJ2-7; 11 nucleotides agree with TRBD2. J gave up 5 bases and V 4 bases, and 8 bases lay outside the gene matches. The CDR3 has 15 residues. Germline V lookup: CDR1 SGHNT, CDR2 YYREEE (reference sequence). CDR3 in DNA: TGTGCCAGCAGCGCCACTAGCGGGAGCTGGGACGAGCAGTACTTC. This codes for CASSATSGSWDEQYF.

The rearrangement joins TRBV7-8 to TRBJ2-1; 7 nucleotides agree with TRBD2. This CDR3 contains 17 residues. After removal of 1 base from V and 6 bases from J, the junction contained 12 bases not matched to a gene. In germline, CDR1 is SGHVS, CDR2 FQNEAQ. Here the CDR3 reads CASSLVRGVPLGNEQFF. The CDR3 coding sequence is TGTGCCAGCAGCTTAGTACGGGGGGTACCCCTCGGCAATGAGCAGTTCTTC.

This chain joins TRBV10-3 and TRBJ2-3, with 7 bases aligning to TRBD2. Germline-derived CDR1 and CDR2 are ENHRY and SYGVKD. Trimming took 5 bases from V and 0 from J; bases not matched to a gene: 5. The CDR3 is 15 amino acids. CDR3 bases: TGTGCCATCAGTAAGGGACTAAGTAGCACAGATACGCAGTATTTT. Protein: CAISKGLSSTDTQYF.

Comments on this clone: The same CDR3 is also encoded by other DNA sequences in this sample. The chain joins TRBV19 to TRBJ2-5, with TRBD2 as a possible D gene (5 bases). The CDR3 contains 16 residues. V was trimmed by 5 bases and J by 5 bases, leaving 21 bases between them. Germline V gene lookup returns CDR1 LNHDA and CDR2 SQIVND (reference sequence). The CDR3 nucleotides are TGTGCCAGTAGTCCCAATCTAGTCGGAGGCTGGGAGACCCAGTACTTC. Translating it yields CASSPNLVGGWETQYF.

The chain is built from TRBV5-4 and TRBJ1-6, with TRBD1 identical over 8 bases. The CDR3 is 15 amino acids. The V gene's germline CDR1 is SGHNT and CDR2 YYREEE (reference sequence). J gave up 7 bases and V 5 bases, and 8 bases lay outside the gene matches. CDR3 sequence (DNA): TGTGCCAGCAGGAGGACAGGGAGGCAAAATTCACCCCTCCACTTT. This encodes CASRRTGRQNSPLHF.

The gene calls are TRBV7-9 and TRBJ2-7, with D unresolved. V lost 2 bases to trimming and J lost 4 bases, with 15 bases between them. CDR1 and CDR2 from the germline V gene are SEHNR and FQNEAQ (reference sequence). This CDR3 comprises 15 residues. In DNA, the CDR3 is TGTGCCAGCAGCTTACCTGGTACGGCTGTTTACGAGCAGTACTTC. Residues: CASSLPGTAVYEQYF.

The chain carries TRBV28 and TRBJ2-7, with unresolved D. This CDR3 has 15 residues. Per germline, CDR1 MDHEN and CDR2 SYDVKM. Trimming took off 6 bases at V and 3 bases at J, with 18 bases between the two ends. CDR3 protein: CASRKQAGPFYEQYF. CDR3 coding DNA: TGTGCCAGCAGAAAACAAGCCGGCCCATTCTACGAGCAGTACTTC.

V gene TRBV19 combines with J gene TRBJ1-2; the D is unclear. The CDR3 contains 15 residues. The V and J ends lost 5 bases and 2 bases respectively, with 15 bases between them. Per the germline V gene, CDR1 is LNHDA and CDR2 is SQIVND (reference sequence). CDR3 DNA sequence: TGTGCCAGTAGTGCTGGTCGACGGTTAAACTATGGCTACACCTTC. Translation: CASSAGRRLNYGYTF.

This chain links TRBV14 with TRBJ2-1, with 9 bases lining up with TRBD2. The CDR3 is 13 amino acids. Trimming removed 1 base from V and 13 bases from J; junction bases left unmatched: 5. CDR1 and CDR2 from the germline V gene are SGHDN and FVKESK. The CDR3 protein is CASSQGTSARQFF. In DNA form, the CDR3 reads TGTGCCAGCAGCCAAGGGACTAGCGCCCGACAGTTCTTC.

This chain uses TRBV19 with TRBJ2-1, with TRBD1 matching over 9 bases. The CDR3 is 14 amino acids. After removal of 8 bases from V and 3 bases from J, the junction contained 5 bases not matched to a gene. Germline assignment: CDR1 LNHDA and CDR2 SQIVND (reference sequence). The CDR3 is CASGPGQGYNEQFF. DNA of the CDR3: TGTGCCAGTGGTCCGGGACAGGGCTACAATGAGCAGTTCTTC.

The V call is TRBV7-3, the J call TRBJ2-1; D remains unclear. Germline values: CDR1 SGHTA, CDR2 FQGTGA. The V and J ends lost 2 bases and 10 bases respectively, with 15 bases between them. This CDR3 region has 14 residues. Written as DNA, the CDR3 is TGTGCCAGCAGCTTATCTCGTTTCTCAGACGAGCAGTTCTTC. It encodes CASSLSRFSDEQFF. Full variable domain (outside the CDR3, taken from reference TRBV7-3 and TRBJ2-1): GAGVSQTPSNKVTEKGKYVELRCDPISGHTALYWYRQSLGQGPEFLIYFQGTGAADDSGLPNDRFFAVRPEGSVSTLKIQRTERGDSAVYLCASSLSRFSDEQFFGPGTRLTVL.

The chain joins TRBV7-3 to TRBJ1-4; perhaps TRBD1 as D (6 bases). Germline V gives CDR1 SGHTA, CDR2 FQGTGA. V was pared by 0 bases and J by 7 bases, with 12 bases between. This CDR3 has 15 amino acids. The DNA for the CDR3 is TGTGCCAGCAGCTTAACGTCAGGGGAGGGTGAAAAACTGTTTTTT. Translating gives CASSLTSGEGEKLFF.

CDR3 in amino acids: CASSFRSEAFF. Here the CDR3 DNA reads TGTGCCAGCAGCTTTCGGTCTGAAGCTTTCTTT. J is TRBJ1-1 and V is TRBV13; D ambiguous. Germline V gene data show CDR1 as PRHDT and CDR2 as FYEKMQ (reference sequence). This CDR3 is built from 11 residues. V was pared by 3 bases and J by 6 bases, with 5 bases between. The whole variable domain, filled in from reference TRBV13 and TRBJ1-1, reads AAGVIQSPRHLIKEKRETATLKCYPIPRHDTVYWYQQGPGQDPQFLISFYEKMQSDKGSIPDRFSAQQFSDYHSELNMSSLELGDSALYFCASSFRSEAFFGQGTRLTVV.

The CDR3, as DNA: TGTGCCAGCAGCCAAGAAGTGCGTTACACCGGGGAGCTGTTTTTT. Translated, it gives CASSQEVRYTGELFF. The V and J genes are TRBV4-2 and TRBJ2-2; no firm D call. With 0 bases removed from V and 3 bases from J, the gap between germline ends came to 8 bases. Germline lookup yields CDR1 LGHNA and CDR2 YNFKEQ. This CDR3 has 15 amino acids.

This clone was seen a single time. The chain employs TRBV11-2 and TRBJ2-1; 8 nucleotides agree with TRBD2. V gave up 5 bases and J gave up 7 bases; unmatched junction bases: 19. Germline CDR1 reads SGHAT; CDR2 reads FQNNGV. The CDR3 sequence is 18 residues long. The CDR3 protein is CASSHRPDYSGKRNEQFF. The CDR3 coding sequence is TGTGCCAGCAGCCACCGTCCCGACTATAGCGGGAAGAGGAATGAGCAGTTCTTC.

The CDR3 nucleotides read TGTGCCAGCAGCTTAGAGGGACAGCAGTACTTC. Its translation: CASSLEGQQYF. The rearrangement joins TRBV11-3 to TRBJ2-7; D could derive from TRBD1 or TRBD2 (5 bases each). The germline V gene encodes CDR1 SGHNT and CDR2 YENEEA. The CDR3 length is 11 residues. The V and J ends lost 0 bases and 8 bases respectively, with 5 bases between them.

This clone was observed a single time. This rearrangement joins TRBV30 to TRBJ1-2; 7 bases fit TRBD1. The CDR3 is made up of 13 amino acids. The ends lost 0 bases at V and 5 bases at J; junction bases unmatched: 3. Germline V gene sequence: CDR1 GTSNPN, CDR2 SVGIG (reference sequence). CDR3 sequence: CAWSVEGAYGYTF. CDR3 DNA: TGTGCCTGGAGTGTAGAGGGGGCGTATGGCTACACCTTC.

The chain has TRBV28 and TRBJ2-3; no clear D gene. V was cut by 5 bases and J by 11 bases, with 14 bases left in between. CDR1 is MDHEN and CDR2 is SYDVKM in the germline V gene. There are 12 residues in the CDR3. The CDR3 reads CASSPPRYWQYF. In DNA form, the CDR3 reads TGTGCCAGCAGTCCCCCCCGGTATTGGCAGTATTTT.

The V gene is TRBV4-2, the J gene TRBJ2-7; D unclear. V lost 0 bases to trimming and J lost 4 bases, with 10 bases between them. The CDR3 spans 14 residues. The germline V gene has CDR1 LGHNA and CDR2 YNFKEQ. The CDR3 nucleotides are TGTGCCAGCAGCCAAGATCCTAGTCGATACGAGCAGTACTTC. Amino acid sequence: CASSQDPSRYEQYF.

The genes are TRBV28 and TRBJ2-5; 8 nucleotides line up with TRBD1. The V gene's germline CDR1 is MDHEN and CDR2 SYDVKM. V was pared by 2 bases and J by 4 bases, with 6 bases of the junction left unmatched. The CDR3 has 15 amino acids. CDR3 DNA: TGTGCCAGCAGTTTAAGGGACAGGCGGAGAGAGACCCAGTACTTC. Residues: CASSLRDRRRETQYF.